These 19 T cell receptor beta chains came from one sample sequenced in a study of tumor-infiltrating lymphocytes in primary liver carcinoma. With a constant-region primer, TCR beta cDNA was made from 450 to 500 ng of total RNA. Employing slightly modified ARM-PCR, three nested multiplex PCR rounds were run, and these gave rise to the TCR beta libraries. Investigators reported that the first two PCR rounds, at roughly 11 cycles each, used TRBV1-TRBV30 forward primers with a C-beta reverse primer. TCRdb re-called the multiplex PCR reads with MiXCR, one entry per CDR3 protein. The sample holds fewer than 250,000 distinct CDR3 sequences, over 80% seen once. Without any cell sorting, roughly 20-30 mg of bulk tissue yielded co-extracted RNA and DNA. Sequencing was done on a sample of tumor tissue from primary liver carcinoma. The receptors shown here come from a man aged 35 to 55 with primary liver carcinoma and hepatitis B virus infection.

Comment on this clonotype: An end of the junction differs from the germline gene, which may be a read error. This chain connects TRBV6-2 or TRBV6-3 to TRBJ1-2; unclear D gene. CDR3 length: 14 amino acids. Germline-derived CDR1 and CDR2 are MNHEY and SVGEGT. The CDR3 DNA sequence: TGTGCCGGCAGTTACTCCTCGGGAAACTATGGCTACACCTTT. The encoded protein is CAGSYSSGNYGYTF.

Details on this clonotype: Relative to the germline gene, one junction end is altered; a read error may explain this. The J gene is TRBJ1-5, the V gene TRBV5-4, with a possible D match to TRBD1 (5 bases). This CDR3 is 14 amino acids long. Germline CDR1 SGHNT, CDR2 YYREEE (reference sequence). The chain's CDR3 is CASRLSGANQPQHF. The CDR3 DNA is TGTGCCAGTAGATTATCCGGGGCCAATCAGCCTCAGCATTTT.

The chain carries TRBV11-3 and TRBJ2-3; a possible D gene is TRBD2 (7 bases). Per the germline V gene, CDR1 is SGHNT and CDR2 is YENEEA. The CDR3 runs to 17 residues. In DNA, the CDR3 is TGTACTAGCAGCTTCTCCTCCGGGGGCCTAGGGGGGGGTACGCAGTATTTT. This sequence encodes CTSSFSSGGLGGGTQYF. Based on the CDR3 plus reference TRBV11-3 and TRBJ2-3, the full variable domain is EAGVVQSPRYKIIEKKQPVAFWCNPISGHNTLYWYLQNLGQGPELLIRYENEEAVDDSQLPKDRFSAERLKGVDSTLKIQPAELGDSAVYLCTSSFSSGGLGGGTQYFGPGTRLTVL.

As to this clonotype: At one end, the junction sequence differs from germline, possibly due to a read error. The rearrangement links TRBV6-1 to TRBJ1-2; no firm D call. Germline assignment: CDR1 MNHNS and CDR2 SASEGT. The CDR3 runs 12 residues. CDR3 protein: CASSGSDYGYIF. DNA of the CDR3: TGTGCCAGCAGCGGCAGCGATTATGGGTACATCTTC.

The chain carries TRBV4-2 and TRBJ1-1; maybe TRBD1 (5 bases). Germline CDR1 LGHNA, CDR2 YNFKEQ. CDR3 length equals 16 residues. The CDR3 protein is CVSSIFAQEGDTEAFF. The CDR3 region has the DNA TGTGTCAGTAGCATATTTGCCCAAGAAGGGGACACTGAAGCTTTCTTT.

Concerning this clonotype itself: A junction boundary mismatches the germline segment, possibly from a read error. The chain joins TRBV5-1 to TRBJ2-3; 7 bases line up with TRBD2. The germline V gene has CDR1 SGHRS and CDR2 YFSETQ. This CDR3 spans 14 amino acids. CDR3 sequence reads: CACSMGGFPDTQYF. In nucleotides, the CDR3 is TGCGCCTGCAGCATGGGGGGGTTCCCAGATACGCAGTATTTT.

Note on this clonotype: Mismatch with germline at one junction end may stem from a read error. CDR3 DNA sequence: TGCAGCGCACCCGGGACTAGCGGGAAGGTTATCGATATGCAGTATTTT. The encoded protein is CSAPGTSGKVIDMQYF. The gene calls are TRBV29-1 and TRBJ2-3, with 13 positions matching TRBD2. The CDR3 length is 16 residues. Germline CDR1 and CDR2: SQVTM and ANQGSEA.

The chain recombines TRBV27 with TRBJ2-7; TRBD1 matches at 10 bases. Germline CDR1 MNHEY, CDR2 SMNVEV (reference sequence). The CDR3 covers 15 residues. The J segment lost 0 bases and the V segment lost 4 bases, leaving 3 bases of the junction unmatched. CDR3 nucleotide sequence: TGTGCCAGCAGTTCCCGGGACAGGGGCTCCTACGAGCAGTACTTC. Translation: CASSSRDRGSYEQYF.

CDR3 amino acids: CVGSLQGFYNEQFF. CDR3 bases: TGTGTCGGCAGCCTGCAAGGGTTCTACAATGAGCAGTTCTTC. The chain links TRBV6-2 or TRBV6-3 to TRBJ2-1; D call uncertain. This CDR3 is built from 14 residues. Germline assignment: CDR1 MNHEY and CDR2 SVGEGT.

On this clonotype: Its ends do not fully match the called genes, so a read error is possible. The CDR3 bases are TGTGCCATCCGGACCGGGACAGGGGAAAGCGGGGAGCTGTCTTTT. Translating it yields CAIRTGTGESGELSF. The rearrangement joins TRBV6-1 to TRBJ2-2; 10 nucleotides line up with TRBD1. The CDR3 consists of 15 residues. Germline CDR1 is MNHNS and CDR2 is SASEGT.

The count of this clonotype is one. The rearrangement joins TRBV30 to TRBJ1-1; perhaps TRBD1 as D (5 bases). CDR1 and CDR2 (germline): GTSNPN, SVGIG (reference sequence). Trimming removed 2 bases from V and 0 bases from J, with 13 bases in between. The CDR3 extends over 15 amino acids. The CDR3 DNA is TGTGCCTGGAGTCTAGAGGGACTTGTGAACACTGAAGCTTTCTTT. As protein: CAWSLEGLVNTEAFF.

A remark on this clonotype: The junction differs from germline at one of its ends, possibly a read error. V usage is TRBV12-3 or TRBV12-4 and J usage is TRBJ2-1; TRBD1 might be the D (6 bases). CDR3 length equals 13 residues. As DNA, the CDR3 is TGTGACAGCAGTCTCGGACAGAACAATGCGCAGATCTTC. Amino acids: CDSSLGQNNAQIF.

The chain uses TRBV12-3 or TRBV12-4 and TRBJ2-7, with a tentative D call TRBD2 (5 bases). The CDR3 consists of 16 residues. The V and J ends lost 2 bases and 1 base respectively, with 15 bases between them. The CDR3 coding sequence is TGTGCCAGCAGTTTATGGAGGCAAGGGAAATCCTACGAGCAGTACTTC. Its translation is CASSLWRQGKSYEQYF.

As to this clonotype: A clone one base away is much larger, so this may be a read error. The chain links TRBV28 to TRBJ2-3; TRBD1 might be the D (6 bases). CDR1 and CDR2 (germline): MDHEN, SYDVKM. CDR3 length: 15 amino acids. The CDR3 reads CASSPQGRDTDTHYF. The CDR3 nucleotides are TGTGCCAGCAGCCCCCAGGGAAGGGACACAGATACGCACTATTTT.

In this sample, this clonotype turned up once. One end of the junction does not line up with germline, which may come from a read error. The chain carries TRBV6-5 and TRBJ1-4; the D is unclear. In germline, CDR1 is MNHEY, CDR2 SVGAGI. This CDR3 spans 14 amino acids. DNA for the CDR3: TGTGCCAGCAGTTACGGAGGTCTTGATGAAAAACTGGTTTTT. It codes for CASSYGGLDEKLVF.

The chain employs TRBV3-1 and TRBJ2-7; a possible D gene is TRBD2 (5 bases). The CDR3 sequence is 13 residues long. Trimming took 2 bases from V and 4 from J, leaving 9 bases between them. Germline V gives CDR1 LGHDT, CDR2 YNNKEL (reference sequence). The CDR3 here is CASSQSGGYEQYF. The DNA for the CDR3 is TGTGCCAGCAGCCAATCAGGAGGTTACGAGCAGTACTTC.

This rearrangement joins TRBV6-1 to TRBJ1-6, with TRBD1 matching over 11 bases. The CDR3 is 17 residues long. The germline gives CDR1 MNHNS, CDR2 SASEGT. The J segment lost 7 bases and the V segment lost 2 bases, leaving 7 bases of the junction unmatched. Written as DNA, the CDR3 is TGTGCCAGCAGTGAACCGCCGGGGACAGGGGGGAATTCACCCCTCCACTTT. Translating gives CASSEPPGTGGNSPLHF.

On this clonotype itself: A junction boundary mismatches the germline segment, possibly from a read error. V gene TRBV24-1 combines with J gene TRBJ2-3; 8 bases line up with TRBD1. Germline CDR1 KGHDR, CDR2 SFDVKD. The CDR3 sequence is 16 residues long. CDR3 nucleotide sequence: TGTGCCACCAGTGTGCAGAGGACAGGGTTAACAGATACGCATTATTTT. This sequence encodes CATSVQRTGLTDTHYF.

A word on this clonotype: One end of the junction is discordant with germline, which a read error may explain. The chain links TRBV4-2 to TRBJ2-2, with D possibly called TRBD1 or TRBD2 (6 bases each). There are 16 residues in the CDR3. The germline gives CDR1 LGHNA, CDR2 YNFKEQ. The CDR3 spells CTSSQEGGQSTGELFF. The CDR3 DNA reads TGTACCAGCAGCCAAGAGGGGGGTCAGAGCACCGGGGAGCTCTTTTTT.